This TCR beta chain was retrieved from a study of blood T cell repertoires in COVID-19. Here immunoSEQ multiplex PCR was the method, and the copy in TCRdb shows in-frame clones only, minus some. The table shows roughly 80,000 clones, with over 65% occurring only once. Germline CDR1 and CDR2: SEHNR and FQNEAQ (reference sequence). The CDR3 consists of 12 residues. The V end lost 3 bases, the J end lost 8 bases, and 5 bases lay between the germline ends. The TCR comes from a woman in her 70s with acute or convalescent COVID-19. This chain uses TRBV7-9 with TRBJ1-6, with TRBD1 as a possible D gene (5 bases). Source material: peripheral blood. DNA of the CDR3: TGTGCCAGCAGCTTCAGGGATTCACCCCTCCACTTT. It is translated as CASSFRDSPLHF.